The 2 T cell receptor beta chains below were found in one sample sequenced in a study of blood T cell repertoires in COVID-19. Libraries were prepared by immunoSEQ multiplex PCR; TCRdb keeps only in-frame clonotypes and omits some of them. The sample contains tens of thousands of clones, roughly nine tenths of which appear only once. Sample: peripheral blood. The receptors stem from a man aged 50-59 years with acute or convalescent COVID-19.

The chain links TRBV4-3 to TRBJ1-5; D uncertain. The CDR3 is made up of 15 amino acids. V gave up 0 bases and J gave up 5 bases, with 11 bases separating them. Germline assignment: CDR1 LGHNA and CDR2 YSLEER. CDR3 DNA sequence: TGCGCCAGCAGCCAAGAAGTCGACATAGATCAGCCCCAGCATTTT. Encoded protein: CASSQEVDIDQPQHF.

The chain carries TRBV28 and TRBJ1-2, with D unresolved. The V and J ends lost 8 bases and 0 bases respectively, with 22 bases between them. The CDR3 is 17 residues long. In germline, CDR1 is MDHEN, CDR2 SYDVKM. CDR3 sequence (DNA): TGTGCCAGCGCCCCCCCGCGGGTCGCATCCACTAACTATGGCTACACCTTC. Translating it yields CASAPPRVASTNYGYTF.